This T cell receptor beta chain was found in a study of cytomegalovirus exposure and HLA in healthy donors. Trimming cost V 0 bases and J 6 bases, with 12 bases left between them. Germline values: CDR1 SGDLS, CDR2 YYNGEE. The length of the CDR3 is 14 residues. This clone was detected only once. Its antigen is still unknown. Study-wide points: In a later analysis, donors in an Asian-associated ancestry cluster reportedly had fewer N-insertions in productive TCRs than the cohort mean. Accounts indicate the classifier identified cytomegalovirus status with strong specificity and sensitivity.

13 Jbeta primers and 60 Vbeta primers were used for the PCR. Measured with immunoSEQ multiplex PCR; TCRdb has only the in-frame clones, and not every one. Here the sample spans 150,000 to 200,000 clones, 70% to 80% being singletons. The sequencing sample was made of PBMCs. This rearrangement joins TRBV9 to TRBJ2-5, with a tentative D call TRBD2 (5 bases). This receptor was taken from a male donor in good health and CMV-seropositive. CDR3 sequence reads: CASSVEGAAKTQYF. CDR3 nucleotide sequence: TGTGCCAGCAGCGTAGAGGGAGCGGCTAAGACCCAGTACTTC.